The 32 T cell receptor beta chains in this list originate from one sample, sequenced in a study of T cells in Graves' hyperthyroidism and ophthalmopathy. Amplified TCR beta CDR3 regions derived from RNA transcripts. The HTBI primer set served for first-round RT-PCR of the TCR CDR3. TCRdb independently ran MiXCR on the multiplex PCR reads; one entry per CDR3 protein. The sample has 650,000 to 850,000 distinct CDR3 sequences; roughly 20% are singletons. The sequenced sample consisted of blood. These receptor sequences come from a woman aged 50 to 65 with Graves' hyperthyroidism that later progressed to Graves' ophthalmopathy.

The V call is TRBV12-3 or TRBV12-4, the J call TRBJ2-4, with D unresolved. The CDR3 runs to 13 residues. The V end lost 4 bases, the J end lost 5 bases, and 9 bases lay between the germline ends. CDR3 amino acids: CASSSDEENIQYF. CDR3 in DNA: TGTGCCAGCAGTTCGGACGAGGAAAACATTCAGTACTTC.

As for this clonotype: This may arise from a read error, as a much more abundant clone is one base away. The chain carries TRBV3-1 and TRBJ1-4; D perhaps matches TRBD1 (5 bases). CDR1 and CDR2 (germline): LGHDT, YNNKEL (reference sequence). This CDR3 region has 16 residues. CDR3 protein: CASSQTVGTLNERLFF. For the CDR3, the DNA is TGTGCCAGCAGCCAGACTGTGGGGACCTTGAATGAAAGACTGTTTTTT.

The chain uses TRBV12-3 or TRBV12-4 and TRBJ2-2; TRBD2 agrees at 13 bases. This CDR3 comprises 16 residues. Trimming cost V 6 bases and J 11 bases; bases outside gene matches: 12. The CDR3 spells CASSRGLAGVSGELFF. The CDR3 coding sequence is TGTGCCAGCAGCCGCGGACTAGCGGGGGTGAGCGGAGAGCTGTTTTTT.

This clonotype was counted at least ten times. V usage is TRBV11-2 and J usage is TRBJ2-2, with 8 bases that match TRBD2. The V gene's germline CDR1 is SGHAT and CDR2 FQNNGV. V dropped 2 bases and J dropped 6; count of bases not matched to a gene: 5. The CDR3 spans 15 residues. For the CDR3, the DNA is TGTGCCAGCAGCTTACGGGGGGGCCACGCCGGGGAGCTGTTTTTT. Amino acids: CASSLRGGHAGELFF.

Only a few counts were recorded for this clonotype. V gene TRBV12-3 or TRBV12-4 combines with J gene TRBJ1-2; no clear D gene. The CDR3 runs to 13 residues. V lost 9 bases and J 1 base, leaving 12 bases between the germline ends. This CDR3 reads CASLDGFNYGYTF. The CDR3 DNA follows: TGTGCCAGTCTCGACGGGTTTAACTATGGCTACACCTTC.

This clonotype was counted many times. The rearrangement joins TRBV3-1 to TRBJ1-5; D is uncertain. Germline V gives CDR1 LGHDT, CDR2 YNNKEL (reference sequence). This CDR3 contains 15 residues. Trimming removed 1 base at V and 1 base at J, with 8 bases between. The CDR3 here is CASSQGAASNQPQHF. CDR3 coding DNA: TGTGCCAGCAGCCAAGGGGCGGCGAGCAATCAGCCCCAGCATTTT.

This clonotype was picked up many times. CDR3 protein: CASSPGNEQFF. CDR3 sequence (DNA): TGTGCCAGCTCACCTGGAAATGAGCAGTTCTTC. The J gene is TRBJ2-1, the V gene TRBV18; D gene unclear. Germline CDR1 reads KGHSH; CDR2 reads LQKENI. Trimming took 3 bases from V and 7 from J, leaving 4 bases between them. The CDR3 loop spans 11 amino acids.

At least ten counts were recorded for this clonotype. The V call is TRBV12-3 or TRBV12-4, the J call TRBJ1-1; D is uncertain. The CDR3 loop spans 14 amino acids. Trimming shortened V by 8 bases and J by 0 bases, and 13 bases separated the two germline ends. Here the CDR3 reads CASVEGVMNTEAFF. For the CDR3, the DNA is TGTGCCAGCGTTGAAGGTGTGATGAACACTGAAGCTTTCTTT.

A remark on this clonotype: The junction shows a germline mismatch at one end, possibly a read error. The V and J genes are TRBV27 and TRBJ1-1; D remains unclear. CDR3 size: 13 residues. CDR1 and CDR2 from the germline V gene are MNHEY and SMNVEV (reference sequence). The CDR3 nucleotides are TGTGCCAGCAGTTTTGACGCGAACACTGAAACTCTCTTT. Translated, it gives CASSFDANTETLF.

This clonotype was observed a handful of times. V and J are TRBV14 and TRBJ2-3; no clear D. V lost 2 bases and J lost 0, with 12 bases in between. Germline CDR1 SGHDN, CDR2 FVKESK. The CDR3 is 16 amino acids. CDR3 amino acids: CASSQPPTESTDTQYF. The CDR3 coding sequence is TGTGCCAGCAGCCAACCGCCGACGGAAAGCACAGATACGCAGTATTTT.

Ten or more counts support this clonotype. The J gene is TRBJ1-2, the V gene TRBV6-1, with D perhaps TRBD1 (6 bases). The CDR3 is 16 amino acids. The germline V gene has CDR1 MNHNS and CDR2 SASEGT. The germline V and J ends were trimmed by 6 bases and 5 bases, with 22 bases remaining between them. The CDR3 nucleotides are TGTGCCAGCAGCGACCCGGGGAAACAGGGCGGGTATGGCTACACCTTC. Protein product: CASSDPGKQGGYGYTF.

This clonotype showed up many times. The chain couples TRBV20-1 to TRBJ2-1, with 8 bases lining up with TRBD2. Germline CDR1 and CDR2: DFQATT and SNEGSKA (reference sequence). J was trimmed by 3 bases and V by 6 bases; bases with no gene match: 7. The CDR3 extends over 14 amino acids. This CDR3 reads CSALSGENYNEQFF. The CDR3 coding sequence is TGCAGTGCCCTTAGCGGGGAGAACTACAATGAGCAGTTCTTC.

This clonotype has more than one count but fewer than ten. The rearrangement joins TRBV9 to TRBJ1-6; 8 nucleotides line up with TRBD1. The ends lost 3 bases at V and 9 bases at J; junction bases unmatched: 8. Germline V CDR1 and CDR2: SGDLS, YYNGEE. The CDR3 covers 15 residues. CDR3 residues: CASSGDRGRVSPLHF. CDR3 DNA sequence: TGTGCCAGCAGCGGCGACAGGGGAAGGGTTTCACCCCTCCACTTT.

This clonotype was seen repeatedly, ten times or more. This rearrangement joins TRBV20-1 to TRBJ2-7; weak D call: TRBD2 (5 bases). The length of the CDR3 is 13 residues. CDR1 DFQATT and CDR2 SNEGSKA come from the germline V gene (reference sequence). V was pared by 1 base and J by 4 bases, with 11 bases between. This CDR3 is CSARAGTVYEQYF. CDR3 nucleotide sequence: TGCAGTGCTAGAGCGGGAACAGTTTACGAGCAGTACTTC.

This clonotype turned up a few times. J is TRBJ1-5 and V is TRBV20-1; tentatively, D is TRBD1 (5 bases). The V end was cut by 7 bases, the J end by 1 base, with 14 bases between. The CDR3 loop spans 14 amino acids. Germline V gene data show CDR1 as DFQATT and CDR2 as SNEGSKA (reference sequence). CDR3 protein: CSGQGRGSNQPQHF. CDR3 bases: TGCAGTGGGCAGGGCCGTGGGAGCAATCAGCCCCAGCATTTT.

This clonotype was counted ten times or more. V is TRBV7-9 and J is TRBJ1-1; D not certain. This CDR3 comprises 13 residues. V lost 5 bases to trimming and J lost 0 bases, with 7 bases between them. Per germline, CDR1 SEHNR and CDR2 FQNEAQ (reference sequence). The CDR3 is CASSAALNTEAFF. CDR3 bases: TGTGCCAGCAGCGCGGCGTTGAACACTGAAGCTTTCTTT.

This clonotype has a count of ten or more. The V and J genes are TRBV20-1 and TRBJ2-2; 9 bases agree with TRBD1. The CDR3 is made up of 14 amino acids. J gave up 3 bases and V 1 base, and 0 bases lay outside the gene matches. Germline V lookup: CDR1 DFQATT, CDR2 SNEGSKA (reference sequence). The CDR3 DNA sequence: TGCAGTGCTAGAGGACAGGGGGACACCGGGGAGCTGTTTTTT. It codes for CSARGQGDTGELFF.

This clonotype was detected many times. The chain couples TRBV11-1 to TRBJ2-1; D uncertain. Germline values: CDR1 SGHAT, CDR2 FQDESV (reference sequence). The CDR3 loop spans 14 amino acids. V lost 6 bases to trimming and J lost 4 bases, with 13 bases between them. The CDR3: CASRRRQSYNEQFF. The CDR3 coding sequence is TGTGCCAGCAGACGACGGCAGAGTTACAATGAGCAGTTCTTC. Filled out from reference TRBV11-1 and TRBJ2-1, the complete variable domain reads EAEVAQSPRYKITEKSQAVAFWCDPISGHATLYWYRQILGQGPELLVQFQDESVVDDSQLPKDRFSAERLKGVDSTLKIQPAELGDSAMYLCASRRRQSYNEQFFGPGTRLTVL.

The chain links TRBV9 to TRBJ1-6; 7 bases align to TRBD1. Germline loops: CDR1 SGDLS, CDR2 YYNGEE. The J segment lost 9 bases and the V segment lost 2 bases, leaving 11 bases of the junction unmatched. The CDR3 has 16 amino acids. This chain's CDR3 is CASSVGTALSPSPLHF. CDR3 nucleotides: TGTGCCAGCAGCGTCGGGACAGCGCTATCACCTTCACCCCTCCACTTT.

Many counts were recorded for this clonotype. The rearrangement links TRBV12-3 or TRBV12-4 to TRBJ2-5, with D perhaps TRBD2 (5 bases). The length of the CDR3 is 14 residues. Trimming pared 5 bases from V and 5 bases from J, leaving 15 bases between. The CDR3 sequence: CASSPVLAGETQYF. The CDR3 DNA sequence: TGTGCCAGCAGTCCGGTGCTAGCTGGGGAGACCCAGTACTTC.

This clonotype was observed at least ten times. V is TRBV15 and J is TRBJ2-7, with a weak D call TRBD1 (6 bases). Germline CDR1 LNHNV, CDR2 YYDKDF (reference sequence). There are 13 residues in the CDR3. V was clipped by 4 bases and J by 3 bases, with 10 bases between them. The DNA of the CDR3 is TGTGCCACCAGCATGCGACAGGACTACGAGCAGTACTTC. It translates to CATSMRQDYEQYF.

This clonotype has at least ten counts. V and J are TRBV12-3 or TRBV12-4 and TRBJ1-2, with no clear D. V lost 2 bases and J 1 base, leaving 11 bases between the germline ends. There are 15 residues in the CDR3. CDR3: CASSLWEGLNYGYTF. CDR3 DNA sequence: TGTGCCAGCAGTTTATGGGAAGGGCTTAACTATGGCTACACCTTC.

This clonotype appeared a few times. The J gene is TRBJ2-2, the V gene TRBV5-1, with D perhaps matching TRBD1 (5 bases). Trimming took 2 bases from V and 6 from J, leaving 14 bases between them. CDR3 length equals 15 residues. The germline V gene encodes CDR1 SGHRS and CDR2 YFSETQ. CDR3 sequence (DNA): TGCGCCAGCAGCTTCAGGGTCGAGGTCTCCGGGGAGCTGTTTTTT. Protein product: CASSFRVEVSGELFF.

This clonotype turned up a few times. This chain connects TRBV18 to TRBJ1-1; the D gene is possibly TRBD1 (5 bases). Trimming left V 2 bases short and J 0 bases short, with 13 bases between. This CDR3 has 16 residues. The germline V gene encodes CDR1 KGHSH and CDR2 LQKENI. CDR3 DNA sequence: TGTGCCAGCTCACCATCGAGGACATTTATGAACACTGAAGCTTTCTTT. This encodes CASSPSRTFMNTEAFF.

The V call is TRBV15, the J call TRBJ2-7; possibly TRBD1 or TRBD2 for D (6 bases each). CDR3 length equals 16 residues. Germline values: CDR1 LNHNV, CDR2 YYDKDF (reference sequence). V lost 0 bases and J 6 bases, leaving 18 bases between the germline ends. The CDR3 DNA sequence: TGTGCCACCAGCAGAGAACCGACGGAGGGGGATTCCGAGCAGTACTTC. Protein product: CATSREPTEGDSEQYF.

This rearrangement joins TRBV6-5 to TRBJ1-6; a possible D gene is TRBD1 (6 bases). CDR3 length: 15 amino acids. Germline assignment: CDR1 MNHEY and CDR2 SVGAGI. V was trimmed by 2 bases and J by 5 bases, leaving 10 bases between them. For the CDR3, the DNA is TGTGCCAGCAGTTACCCAACAGGGCATAATTCACCCCTCCACTTT. It codes for CASSYPTGHNSPLHF.

This clonotype has just a few counts. This sequence joins TRBV2 and TRBJ2-3; 12 bases fit TRBD1. Germline V CDR1 and CDR2: SNHLY, FYNNEI. The CDR3 length is 15 residues. With V trimmed by 6 bases and J by 5 bases, 6 bases remained unmatched. The chain's CDR3 is CASRGTGGVVDTQYF. CDR3 bases: TGTGCCAGCAGAGGGACAGGGGGCGTAGTAGATACGCAGTATTTT.

The CDR3 reads CASSHQGLDEKLFF. As DNA, the CDR3 is TGCGCCAGCAGCCACCAGGGGCTTGATGAAAAACTGTTTTTT. The J gene is TRBJ1-4, the V gene TRBV4-1; a possible D gene is TRBD1 (6 bases). Germline assignment: CDR1 MGHRA and CDR2 YSYEKL. The CDR3 runs 14 residues. Trimming shortened V by 3 bases and J by 6 bases, and 11 bases separated the two germline ends.

This clonotype was observed a few times. This rearrangement joins TRBV20-1 to TRBJ1-3; D call uncertain. V was clipped by 1 base and J by 0 bases, with 13 bases between them. The CDR3 is made up of 16 amino acids. Germline values: CDR1 DFQATT, CDR2 SNEGSKA (reference sequence). The CDR3 sequence is CSARVRALLSGNTIYF. CDR3 coding DNA: TGCAGTGCTAGAGTCCGGGCCCTTCTCTCTGGAAACACCATATATTTT.

This clonotype has ten or more counts. The rearrangement links TRBV7-9 to TRBJ2-7; D is perhaps TRBD1 (6 bases). V shed 1 base and J shed 3 bases, with 16 bases lying between them. The germline V gene has CDR1 SEHNR and CDR2 FQNEAQ (reference sequence). CDR3 length: 16 amino acids. The CDR3 spells CASSLGTGYQVYEQYF. The CDR3 DNA reads TGTGCCAGCAGCTTAGGTACAGGGTATCAAGTCTACGAGCAGTACTTC.

The chain recombines TRBV6-2 or TRBV6-3 with TRBJ1-3; D is possibly TRBD1 (5 bases). Trimming removed 9 bases at V and 4 bases at J, with 19 bases between. The germline CDR1 and CDR2 sequences are MNHEY and SVGEGT. The CDR3 loop spans 15 amino acids. The CDR3: CASLGDPSRGNTIYF. CDR3 in DNA: TGTGCCAGTTTGGGGGACCCCTCACGGGGAAACACCATATATTTT.

About this clonotype: This may stem from a read error, because a much larger clone lies one nucleotide away. The rearrangement links TRBV20-1 to TRBJ1-3; the D gene is possibly TRBD1 (5 bases). Trimming pared 3 bases from V and 4 bases from J, leaving 13 bases between. This CDR3 is 14 amino acids long. Germline CDR1 reads DFQATT; CDR2 reads SNEGSKA (reference sequence). Here the CDR3 reads CSARRDSRGNTIYF. DNA of the CDR3: TGCAGTGCTAGGCGGGACTCGCGGGGAAACACCATATATTTT.